This T cell receptor beta chain originates from a study of T cell responses to AZD1222 COVID-19 vaccine. Of note for this clone: Antigen specificity is unknown.

Assay: immunoSEQ multiplex PCR; the TCRdb copy retains only in-frame clones and omits some. Of approximately 160,000 clones in the sample, around nine tenths were seen once. Overall study findings and caveats: Females outnumbered males among donors, who were mostly white British; clonal diversity was possibly underestimated.

The source material was peripheral blood, sampled on day 0 of AZD1222 vaccination. The sequence was obtained from an adult in good health.

The CDR3 loop is CASSVGLNSYEQYF. The CDR3 nucleotides read TGTGCCAGCAGTGTGGGACTAAACTCCTACGAGCAGTACTTC. V usage is TRBV25-1 and J usage is TRBJ2-7; TRBD2 matches 7 bases. The germline gives CDR1 MGHDK, CDR2 SYGVNS. Unmatched junction bases numbered 3, after V lost 4 bases and J lost 0 bases. This CDR3 has 14 residues.